This paragraph covers one TCR beta chain sequence. A much more abundant neighbour one base away suggests this may be a read error. The study drew donors from healthy Caucasian individuals in Russia aged roughly 6 to 90. Isolated PBMCs totaled at least 7 million in each sample. This record belongs to a study of blood T cells in healthy people across ages. Then a second PCR, running roughly 7 to 11 cycles, was carried out with a sample-barcoded 5' primer and a J-beta primer mix. TCRdb used MiXCR to reprocess the 5' RACE reads, holding one entry per CDR3 protein. The sample yields 630,000 or so distinct CDR3 sequences, less than 40% seen once. CDR3 length equals 13 residues. CDR1 and CDR2 (germline): MGHDK, SYGVNS.

Sequencing was done on a sample of blood. The chain joins TRBV25-1 to TRBJ1-5; D gene ambiguous. The receptor's source is a woman of 80 years or more in good health. The CDR3 DNA reads TGTGCCAACAGTGAAATGGGCAATCAGCCCCAGCATTTT. Residues: CANSEMGNQPQHF.